Listed below are T cell receptor beta chains from one sample, sequenced in a study of blood T cell repertoires in COVID-19. The method was immunoSEQ multiplex PCR; TCRdb's version includes in-frame clones alone and lacks a portion of them. The repertoire holds about 210,000 clones, with about 88% as singletons. The sample taken for sequencing was peripheral blood. All receptors come from a man aged 35 to 55 with acute or convalescent COVID-19. The CDR3 runs from the conserved cysteine through the conserved F or W. The D gene is left open where the match is weak. The size of a clone is reported for some rows only, either as once, few or many, or as a class for expanded clones.

TRBV18	NA	NA	CASSPGGLSNQPQHF
TRBV5-5	TRBD1	NA	CASSDTGTGGAYYEQYF
TRBV11-2	TRBD2	NA	CASSLGTSGDNYEQYF
TRBV3-1/TRBV3-2	TRBD1	once	CASSPGQYNSPLHF
TRBV30	TRBD1	NA	CAWSGRTGGNEQFF
TRBV11-2	TRBD2	NA	CASSLDGLAGNIQYF
TRBV28	TRBD1	NA	CASSRDRGQVTDTQYF
TRBV18	TRBD2	NA	CASSPRGSGGRGPNNEQFF
TRBV9	NA	NA	CASSVVGTGFGETQYF
TRBV15	NA	NA	CATSRTRTNEKLFF
TRBV5-1	TRBD2	NA	CASSLRLAGGPDTQYF
TRBV18	NA	NA	CASSPLRRLAEQETQYF
TRBV11-3	NA	NA	CASSPGDRWSNEQFF
TRBV23-1	TRBD1	NA	CASSHSPAWDRVYEQYF
TRBV2	TRBD1	NA	CARGQGNVGAQYF
TRBV7-9	NA	NA	CASSMGPNYEQYF
TRBV5-6	NA	NA	CASSLGWDRRGGEQYF
TRBV27	TRBD1	NA	CASSWTGAYEQYF
TRBV6-5	TRBD1	NA	CASRPTGFLGNTIYF
TRBV6-5	NA	once	CASSYQGGSPLHF
TRBV5-1	TRBD1	NA	CASSLEDRLDTEAFF
TRBV7-3	TRBD2	NA	CASSPGGSSSAKNIQYF
TRBV28	NA	NA	CASSWGGTAYNEQFF
TRBV19	TRBD2	NA	CASSRLAGGPSEQFF
TRBV4-1	NA	few	CASSQGDGSGFYGYTF
TRBV19	TRBD1	few	CASSIGDRVLGEQFF
TRBV9	TRBD2	NA	CASSARTSGTYEQYF
TRBV6-2/TRBV6-3	TRBD2	once	CASSYTLAGGAYNEQFF
TRBV10-3	TRBD1	NA	CAISPGTGFETQYF
TRBV28	NA	NA	CASSLTSVGNTGELFF
TRBV6-5	NA	NA	CASRDSRSGNTIYF
TRBV28	NA	NA	CASGSGNSPLHF
TRBV11-2	NA	NA	CASSLGGAAYEQYF
TRBV5-1	TRBD1	few	CASSLATGGIKWDGYTF
TRBV9	TRBD1	NA	CASSVSAGTGVYEQYF
TRBV5-1	NA	NA	CASSFGMRDNEQFF
TRBV20-1	NA	NA	CSASTGMNTEAFF